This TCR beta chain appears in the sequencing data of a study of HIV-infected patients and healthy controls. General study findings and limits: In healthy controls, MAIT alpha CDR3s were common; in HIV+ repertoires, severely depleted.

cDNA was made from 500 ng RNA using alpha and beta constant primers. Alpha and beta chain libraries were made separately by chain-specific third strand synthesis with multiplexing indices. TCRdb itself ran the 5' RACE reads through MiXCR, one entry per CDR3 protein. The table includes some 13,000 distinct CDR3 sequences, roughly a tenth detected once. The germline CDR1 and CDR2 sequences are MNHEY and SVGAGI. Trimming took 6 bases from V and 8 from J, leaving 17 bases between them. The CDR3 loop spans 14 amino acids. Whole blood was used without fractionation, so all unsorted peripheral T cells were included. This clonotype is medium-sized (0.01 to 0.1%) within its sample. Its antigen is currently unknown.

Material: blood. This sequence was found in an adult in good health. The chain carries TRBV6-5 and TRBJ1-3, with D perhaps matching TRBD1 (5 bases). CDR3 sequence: CASSRQFGLYTIYF. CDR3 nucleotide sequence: TGTGCCAGCAGCCGACAGTTCGGTCTTTACACCATATATTTT.